These 15 T cell receptor beta chains share one sample of origin, sequenced in a study of T cells in Graves' hyperthyroidism and ophthalmopathy. Authors of the study amplified TCR beta CDR3 regions from RNA transcripts. Initially, a first-round RT-PCR of the TCR CDR3 employed the HTBI primer set. TCRdb reprocessed the multiplex PCR reads via MiXCR and lists one record per CDR3 protein. This table has 250,000 to 300,000 distinct CDR3 sequences, 10% to 15% appearing once. The sequenced sample consisted of blood. The receptors were sampled from a woman aged 30 to 39 with Graves' hyperthyroidism that later progressed to Graves' ophthalmopathy.

In this sample, this clonotype turned up many times. The chain joins TRBV7-2 to TRBJ1-3; maybe TRBD1 (5 bases). V lost 4 bases, J lost 4 bases, and 8 bases lay in between. The germline CDR1 and CDR2 sequences are SGHTA and FQGNSA. The CDR3 runs 13 residues. CDR3 nucleotide sequence: TGTGCCAGCAGCTCAGGGTTGGGAAACACCATATATTTT. Translated, it gives CASSSGLGNTIYF.

This clonotype was seen at least ten times. CDR3 residues: CASGSRELYNEQFF. As DNA, the CDR3 is TGTGCCAGCGGGTCGAGGGAACTTTACAATGAGCAGTTCTTC. The V and J genes are TRBV7-9 and TRBJ2-1; a weak D match, TRBD2 (5 bases). Germline CDR1 SEHNR, CDR2 FQNEAQ (reference sequence). CDR3 length equals 14 residues. The V end lost 8 bases, the J end lost 4 bases, and 15 bases lay between the germline ends.

V gene TRBV4-1 combines with J gene TRBJ2-2; D is unresolved. The CDR3 contains 11 residues. CDR1 is MGHRA, CDR2 YSYEKL, per germline. The V end was cut by 6 bases, the J end by 4 bases, with 3 bases between. CDR3 in DNA: TGCGCCAGCAGTCCCACCGGGGAGCTGTTTTTT. Amino acid sequence: CASSPTGELFF.

Judged by abundance, this clonotype is medium-sized. Here the CDR3 reads CASSGYNNLAGVNSEQFF. In DNA form, the CDR3 reads TGTGCCAGCAGTGGTTATAATAATTTGGCGGGAGTTAACAGTGAGCAGTTCTTC. This chain links TRBV28 with TRBJ2-1; 7 positions agree with TRBD2. The CDR3 is 18 amino acids. The ends lost 5 bases at V and 9 bases at J; junction bases unmatched: 22. Germline V gene data show CDR1 as MDHEN and CDR2 as SYDVKM.

Concerning this clonotype: This may arise from a read error, as a much more abundant clone is one base away. The rearrangement links TRBV20-1 to TRBJ2-7; TRBD1 aligns across 10 bases. Per the germline V gene, CDR1 is DFQATT and CDR2 is SNEGSKA (reference sequence). The CDR3 covers 14 residues. J was trimmed by 5 bases and V by 8 bases; bases with no gene match: 12. CDR3 sequence: CSTNRQGARDEQYF. CDR3 in DNA: TGCAGTACTAACCGACAGGGGGCGCGCGACGAGCAGTACTTC.

At least ten counts were recorded for this clonotype. The CDR3 DNA reads TGTGCCAGCTCACCCGAGGGGCGAAACATTCAGTACTTC. Protein sequence: CASSPEGRNIQYF. V is TRBV18 and J is TRBJ2-4; D possibly matches TRBD1 or TRBD2 (5 bases each). V gave up 3 bases and J gave up 6 bases, with 9 bases separating them. Germline lookup yields CDR1 KGHSH and CDR2 LQKENI. CDR3 size: 13 residues.

Ten or more counts support this clonotype. This chain joins TRBV7-6 and TRBJ2-1; 9 bases are a match to TRBD1. Looked up from germline, CDR1 is SGHVS and CDR2 is FNYEAQ. CDR3 length: 15 residues. The ends lost 4 bases at V and 9 bases at J; junction bases unmatched: 10. CDR3 coding DNA: TGTGCCAGCAGCTCACACCGGGACAGGGCTGGTGAGCAGTTCTTC. It is translated as CASSSHRDRAGEQFF.

The chain joins TRBV30 to TRBJ2-3, with 10 bases aligning to TRBD2. Germline CDR1 and CDR2: GTSNPN and SVGIG (reference sequence). The CDR3 is 15 residues long. Trimming took 5 bases from V and 3 from J; bases not matched to a gene: 8. Here the CDR3 DNA reads TGTGCCTGGGTGCGGGAAGCGGGGGGGACAGATACGCAGTATTTT. As protein: CAWVREAGGTDTQYF.

In its sample, this clonotype was seen a few times. The chain links TRBV19 to TRBJ1-6, with D hard to call. V was clipped by 5 bases and J by 5 bases, with 13 bases between them. The CDR3 has 15 amino acids. The germline V gene encodes CDR1 LNHDA and CDR2 SQIVND (reference sequence). The CDR3 DNA is TGTGCCAGTAGTTTGCGGGGAGAAAATAATTCACCCCTCCACTTT. Translating it yields CASSLRGENNSPLHF.

This clonotype was seen repeatedly, ten times or more. The V and J genes are TRBV9 and TRBJ1-1; D remains ambiguous. The CDR3 runs to 15 residues. The germline CDR1 and CDR2 sequences are SGDLS and YYNGEE. Trimming shortened V by 3 bases and J by 0 bases, and 12 bases separated the two germline ends. The CDR3 region has the DNA TGTGCCAGCAGCGAGGCCCCCTGGCTGAACACTGAAGCTTTCTTT. Translating it yields CASSEAPWLNTEAFF.

This clonotype was observed a handful of times. The J gene is TRBJ2-7, the V gene TRBV6-2 or TRBV6-3; D gene ambiguous. The CDR3 sequence is 13 residues long. The germline V gene encodes CDR1 MNHEY and CDR2 SVGEGT. Trimming took off 4 bases at V and 3 bases at J, with 10 bases between the two ends. CDR3 sequence reads: CASSSGGNYEQYF. Here the CDR3 DNA reads TGTGCCAGCAGTTCGGGCGGAAACTACGAGCAGTACTTC.

This clonotype was picked up a small number of times. The CDR3 sequence: CASSIGGVGETQYF. The CDR3 bases are TGTGCCAGTAGTATAGGCGGGGTTGGAGAGACCCAGTACTTC. The gene calls are TRBV19 and TRBJ2-5, with a tentative D call TRBD2 (6 bases). The V end was cut by 1 base, the J end by 4 bases, with 10 bases between. The germline gives CDR1 LNHDA, CDR2 SQIVND (reference sequence). The CDR3 contains 14 residues.

The table lists this clonotype with many counts. This chain uses TRBV7-9 with TRBJ2-1; D may be TRBD1 (6 bases). Germline CDR1 reads SEHNR; CDR2 reads FQNEAQ (reference sequence). There are 13 residues in the CDR3. Trimming cost V 0 bases and J 12 bases, with 12 bases left between them. The CDR3 DNA sequence: TGTGCCAGCAGCTTAGCCTGGGACATCCGGCAGTTCTTC. Encoded protein: CASSLAWDIRQFF. The full variable domain, rest sourced from reference TRBV7-9 and TRBJ2-1, is DTGVSQNPRHKITKRGQNVTFRCDPISEHNRLYWYRQTLGQGPEFLTYFQNEAQLEKSRLLSDRFSAERPKGSFSTLEIQRTEQGDSAMYLCASSLAWDIRQFFGPGTRLTVL.

Points on this clonotype: This sequence may be a read error, since a much larger clone differs from it by one base. The genes are TRBV7-2 and TRBJ2-7; tentative D call: TRBD2 (5 bases). In germline, CDR1 is SGHTA, CDR2 FQGNSA. CDR3 length: 14 residues. V gave up 5 bases and J gave up 6 bases, with 17 bases separating them. CDR3 in DNA: TGTGCCAGCAGCCCCGGACTGGGAAGCTGCGAGCAGTACTTC. Translation: CASSPGLGSCEQYF.

This clonotype occurred a few times. The rearrangement uses TRBV24-1 and TRBJ2-5; D gene unclear. Deletions cut 4 bases from V and 0 bases from J, with 5 bases between. The CDR3 has 13 amino acids. Germline values: CDR1 KGHDR, CDR2 SFDVKD. The CDR3 loop is CATSDRHQETQYF. DNA of the CDR3: TGTGCCACCAGTGACCGCCACCAAGAGACCCAGTACTTC.